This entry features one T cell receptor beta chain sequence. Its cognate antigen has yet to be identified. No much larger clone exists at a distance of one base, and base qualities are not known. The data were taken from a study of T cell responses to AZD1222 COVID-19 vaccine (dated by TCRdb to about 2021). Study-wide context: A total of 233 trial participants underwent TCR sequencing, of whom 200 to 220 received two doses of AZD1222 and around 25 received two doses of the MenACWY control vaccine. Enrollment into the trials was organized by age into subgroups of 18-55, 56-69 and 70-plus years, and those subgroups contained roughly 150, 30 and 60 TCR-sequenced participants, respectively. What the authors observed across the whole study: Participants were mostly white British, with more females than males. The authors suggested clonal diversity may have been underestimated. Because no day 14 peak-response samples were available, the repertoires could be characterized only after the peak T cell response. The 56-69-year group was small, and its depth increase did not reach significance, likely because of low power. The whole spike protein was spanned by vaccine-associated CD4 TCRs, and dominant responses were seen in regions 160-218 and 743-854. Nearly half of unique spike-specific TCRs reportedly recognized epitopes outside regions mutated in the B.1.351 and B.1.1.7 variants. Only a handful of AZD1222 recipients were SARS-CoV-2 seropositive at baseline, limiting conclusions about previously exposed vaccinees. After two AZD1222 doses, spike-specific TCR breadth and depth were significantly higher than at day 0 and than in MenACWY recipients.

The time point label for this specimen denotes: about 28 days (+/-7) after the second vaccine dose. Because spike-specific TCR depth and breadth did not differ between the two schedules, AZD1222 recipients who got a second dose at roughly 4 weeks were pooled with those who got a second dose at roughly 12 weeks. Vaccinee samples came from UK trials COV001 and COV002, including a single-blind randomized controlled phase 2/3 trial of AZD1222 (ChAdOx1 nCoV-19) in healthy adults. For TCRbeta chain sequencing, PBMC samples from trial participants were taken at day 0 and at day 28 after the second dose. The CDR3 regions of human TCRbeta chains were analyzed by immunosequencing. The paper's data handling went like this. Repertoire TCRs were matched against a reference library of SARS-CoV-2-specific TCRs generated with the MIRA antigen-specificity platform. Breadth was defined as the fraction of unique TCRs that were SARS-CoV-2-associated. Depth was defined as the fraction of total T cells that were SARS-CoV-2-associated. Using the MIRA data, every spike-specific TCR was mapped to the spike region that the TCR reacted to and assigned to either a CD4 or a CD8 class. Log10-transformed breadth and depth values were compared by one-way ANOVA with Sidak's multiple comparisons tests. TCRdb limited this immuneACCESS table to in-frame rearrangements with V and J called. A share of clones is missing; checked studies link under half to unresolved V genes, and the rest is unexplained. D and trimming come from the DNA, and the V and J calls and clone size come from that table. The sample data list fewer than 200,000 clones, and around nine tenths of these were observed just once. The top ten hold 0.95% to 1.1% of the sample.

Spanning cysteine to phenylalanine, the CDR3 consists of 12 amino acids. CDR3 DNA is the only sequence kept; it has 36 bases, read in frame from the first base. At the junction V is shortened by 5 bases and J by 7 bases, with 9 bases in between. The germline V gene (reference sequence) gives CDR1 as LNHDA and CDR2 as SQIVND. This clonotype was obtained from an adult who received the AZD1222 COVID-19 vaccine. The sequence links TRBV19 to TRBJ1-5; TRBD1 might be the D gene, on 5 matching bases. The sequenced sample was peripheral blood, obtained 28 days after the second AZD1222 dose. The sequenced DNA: TGTGCCAGTAGTGCGGGGGACCAGCCCCAGCATTTT. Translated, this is CASSAGDQPQHF.